Sequencing of this T cell receptor beta chain was carried out in a study of shared clonotypes between healthy human individuals. Overall study findings and caveats: Estimated clonotype richness was generally higher in naive than memory subsets. Only blood underwent sampling, and tissue repertoires likely differ. The study found about 5% of naive CD4 clonotypes shared across four donors.

The CDR3 is 15 residues long. Naive CD8 cells comprised CD45RO-negative, CCR7-positively selected cells, excluding terminally differentiated effector memory CD45RA+ cells. Each of the donors was a healthy adult who was HIV-negative and had not had a recent acute infection or vaccination. Data came from immunoSEQ multiplex PCR; TCRdb stores just in-frame clones and leaves some out. The table records nearly 600,000 clones, over 95% of them present only once. Turning to this clone: Antigen specificity is unknown.

The rearrangement uses TRBV21-1 and TRBJ1-4; the D call TRBD1 from the table was never checked on the DNA. TRBV21-1 corresponds to a pseudogene. What was sequenced was naive CD8+ T cells sorted from blood. This sequence was found in a woman aged 25 to 39 in good health. CDR3 in DNA: TGTGCCAGCAGCTTTCACCAGGGGAGAGAGGAAAAACTGTTTTTT. This translates into CASSFHQGREEKLFF.